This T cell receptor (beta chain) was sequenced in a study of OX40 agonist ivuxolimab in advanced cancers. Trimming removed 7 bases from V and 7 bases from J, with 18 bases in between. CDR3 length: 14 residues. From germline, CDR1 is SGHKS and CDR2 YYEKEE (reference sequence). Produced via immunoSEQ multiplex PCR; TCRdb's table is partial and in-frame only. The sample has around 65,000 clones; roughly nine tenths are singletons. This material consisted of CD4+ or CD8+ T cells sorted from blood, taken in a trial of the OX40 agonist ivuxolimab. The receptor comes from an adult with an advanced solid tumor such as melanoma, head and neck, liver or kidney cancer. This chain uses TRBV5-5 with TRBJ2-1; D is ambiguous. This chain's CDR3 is CASHPRAEQNEQFF. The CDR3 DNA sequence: TGTGCCAGCCATCCTCGGGCTGAACAGAATGAGCAGTTCTTC.